Given below is one T cell receptor (beta chain) in context. The data belong to a study of blood T cell repertoires in COVID-19. Study-level information: The study drew acute and convalescent COVID-19 samples from the United States, Italy and Spain. PBMCs, B-cell-depleted T cells, or T cells provided the cDNA or gDNA that made up the material.

Under the authors' procedure: Amplification of reference gene primers was used by the study to estimate nucleated cell counts. The method was immunoSEQ multiplex PCR; TCRdb's version includes in-frame clones alone and lacks a portion of them. The V and J calls and clone size were taken over from that table, and D and trimming were inferred from the DNA. The data show 350,000 to 450,000 clones, 80% to 90% seen once. The clonotype was recovered from a man aged 30-40 years who had recovered from COVID-19. Sequencing was carried out using PBMCs or T cells enriched from blood (not recorded which).

CDR3 DNA sequence: TGTGCCAGCAGCCCTGCTGAGGCACCGAACACTGAAGCTTTCTTT. Encoded protein: CASSPAEAPNTEAFF. This chain uses TRBV5-6 with TRBJ1-1; D is unclear. The CDR3 length is 15 residues. The V gene's germline CDR1 is SGHDT and CDR2 YYEEEE. Trimming cost V 4 bases and J 1 base, with 14 bases left between them.